This TCR beta chain was captured by sequencing in a study of vaccination and CD4 T cells after COVID-19 (dated by TCRdb to the early 2020s). General notes on the study: SARS-CoV-2 positivity had been established in the convalescent patients by nasal swab PCR, and mild disease was recorded in about 9 of these patients and severe disease in one. The convalescent cohort included six males and four females, with two Hispanic individuals, seven Caucasians, two Asians and one multiracial person. Two doses of either the Pfizer-BioNTech BNT162b2 vaccine (n=8) or the Moderna mRNA-1273 vaccine (n=2) were administered to participants. Post-COVID blood samples were collected from convalescent patients a median of roughly 100 days after diagnosis, with a range of roughly 30 to 161 days. Post-vaccine blood samples were collected a median of approximately eleven weeks after the second vaccine dose, ranging from roughly 13 to 250 days. Culture stimuli were overlapping spike peptide pools from SARS-CoV-2 and from the common cold coronaviruses HCoV-NL63, HCoV-OC43 and HCoV-229E. Control cultures received a CEFX viral epitope pool as the positive control, an HIV-1 Nef peptide pool as the negative control, or no peptide. The spike-specific CD4+ TCR repertoire was compared before and after mRNA vaccination in fewer than eleven COVID-19 convalescent patients and a few infection-naive healthy vaccine recipients.

Library preparation was by PCR. TCR sequencing of DNA from cultured CD4+ T cells used the Oncomine TCR Beta short-read assay at the Johns Hopkins FTIC core. Genomic DNA was extracted from the cultured CD4+ T cells with the QIAamp micro DNA kit. Oncomine TCR Beta libraries from cultured CD4+ T cells were pooled using unique dual indexes and sequenced on an Illumina iSeq 100. In the source study's methods: Non-productive sequences were filtered out, and CDR3s that did not start with C, did not end with F or W, or were shorter than 7 amino acids were discarded. The MANAFEST web application identified antigen-specific clonotypes by comparing peptide-stimulated wells against reference wells and other culture wells. To be called positive, a clone needed an FDR below 0.05, an odds ratio above 5, and a productive frequency above 0.1% in at least two of three replicate wells. A clonotype counted as cross-reactive if it showed significant expansion both in the SARS-CoV-2 spike wells and in at least one common cold coronavirus spike condition. CDR3 homology was assessed with Levenshtein distances (stringdist) and unrooted phylogenetic trees (ape) in R version 3.6.1. TCRdb reran the public reads through fastp at Q25 and MiXCR, keeping productive beta chains. When rows share a CDR3 protein, they turn into one entry using the most common DNA and genes. TCRdb's processing, not the authors' own work, is the source of the V and J calls. The sample has thousands of distinct CDR3 sequences on record, approximately 15% of them singletons. The ten top clones hold less than 25% of the sample.

The sample's treatment or condition, from its label and the paper: 10-day PBMC culture with coronavirus spike peptide pools or control peptides (ViraFEST assay). To expand antigen-specific T cells with peptide pools and then pick out the expanded clonotypes through TCR sequencing, the study relied on the ViraFEST assay. The convalescent patients' positive SARS-CoV-2 PCR tests fell between March and December 2020, which was before the Alpha, Beta and Delta variants emerged in the United States. Each well held two million PBMCs cultured with approximately 9.2 ug/ml peptide pools in IMDM containing approximately 5% human AB serum and about 10 IU/ml IL-2. On days 3 and 7, half of the culture medium was replaced with fresh IL-2-containing medium. After around 10 days of culture, CD4+ T cells were isolated by negative selection with the EasySep CD4+ T cell isolation kit. Ficoll-Paque Plus gradient centrifugation was used to isolate PBMCs from whole blood, and the isolated PBMCs were then either used fresh or cryopreserved at -140C. Triplicate wells were generally used for each culture condition.

Overall results and qualifications from the work: The median count of SARS-CoV-2-reactive clonotypes went up from under 25 after infection to a few dozen after vaccination, although the change was not significant. In convalescent patients, a median 86.3% of post-vaccine SARS-CoV-2-reactive clones were detected only after vaccination, and vaccine-specific priming was suggested by this finding. Only a relatively small number of convalescent patients were included in the study, and early timepoints following natural infection were not analyzed. In convalescent patients, nearly all vaccine-specific clones (304 of 307) were found to be mono-reactive for SARS-CoV-2 spike rather than cross-reactive with common cold coronaviruses.

V lost 1 base and J lost 0 bases; the stretch between them is 8 bases long. From cysteine to phenylalanine, the CDR3 is 15 amino acids long. Of all the DNA, just the CDR3 is kept, 45 bases in frame from base 1. Taken from the germline V gene, the CDR1 and CDR2 loops are SGHTA and FQGNSA. Note on this clonotype: Its specific antigen is unknown. No per-base quality is available; no much larger clone lies one base away.

Source material: CD4+ T cells from blood, cultured in vitro. The receptor was isolated from a human donor who had recovered from COVID-19. The rearrangement combines TRBV7-2 with TRBJ2-3; TRBD1 is a possible D gene, resting on 6 matching bases. The DNA sequence is TGTGCCAGCAGCTTAGAGGACAGAAGCACAGATACGCAGTATTTT. Protein translation: CASSLEDRSTDTQYF.